Listed here is a single T cell receptor beta chain. Its antigen specificity is not known. Base qualities are not at hand, and no much larger clone is one base apart. This specimen comes from a study of beta chain features in type 1 diabetes (dated by TCRdb to the late 2010s). For context, the study as a whole: Patients and healthy donors did not differ in mean age, gender distribution, total cell number or subset yield. A total of 100 million to 110 million sorted cells were examined across all samples, and a strong correlation was observed between cell number per subset and RNA yield. The study compared TCRB repertoires of sorted circulating CD4+ T cell subsets between recently diagnosed type 1 diabetes patients and matched healthy donors. Naive and central memory subsets were obtained from all 30 or so donors, but regulatory and stem cell-like memory subsets were isolated from only 8 patients and roughly 8 healthy donors.

From each donor, a single peripheral blood sample of 100 to 150 mL on average was drawn into heparinised tubes. A BD FACSAria II and a panel including CD45RO, CCR7, CD25, CD127, CD95 and CD27 were used to sort naive, central memory, regulatory and stem cell-like memory CD4+ T cells. All sorted populations exceeded 95% purity. PBMCs were isolated right away by Lymphoprep density gradient centrifugation and were stained directly, without culture. So that batch effects would be minimized, each experiment stained and sorted samples in pairs, pairing one healthy donor with one patient. The High Capacity cDNA Reverse Transcription Kit was used to reverse transcribe all of the isolated RNA, meaning that expressed TCRB transcripts were what got sequenced. Naive, central memory and regulatory T cell samples underwent deep immunoSEQ sequencing, averaging about 3.5 million total reads per sample. After sorted cells were lysed in RLT buffer, RNA was extracted with DNase-treated RNeasy Micro or Mini kits, with the choice depending on cell number. To prevent cross-contamination, every cell subset was processed on its own, while patient and healthy donor samples were processed together. The immunoSEQ multiplex PCR was used to amplify TCRB sequences from cDNA, generating 87-bp fragments that spanned the CDR3 region. Sequencing of the amplicons was performed on the Illumina HiSeq platform. Per the original workflow: PCR bias was corrected computationally using synthetic template baselines, and reads within Hamming distance 2 were collapsed, with unmergeable singletons discarded. Reads were aligned against IMGT so that V, D and J genes, CDR3 length and insertions or deletions at six rearrangement sites could be assigned. Within each subset, clonotype counts were normalized to the number of sorted cells before true diversity and Gini coefficients were calculated with the tcR R package. Repertoire sharing was quantified using the overlap coefficient calculated on TCRB nucleotide sequences. TCRdb provides this immuneACCESS table in a form limited to in-frame rearrangements. Some clones are lacking; in checked studies, under half of them reflect an unresolved V gene, and why the rest are absent is not known. D and trimming come from the DNA, and the V and J calls and clone size come from that table. This sample is represented by roughly 300,000 clones; around 9.7% of them were singletons. The leading ten clones occupy around 1% of the sample.

At the junction V is shortened by 5 bases and J by 9 bases, with 16 bases in between. Inclusive of the bounding cysteine and phenylalanine, the CDR3 is 12 residues long. The only DNA kept is the CDR3, 36 bases in frame from the first base. CDR1 and CDR2 are read off the germline V gene as SQVTM and ANQGSEA. Overall study outcomes, separate from this receptor: HLA sub-analyses involved small numbers of individuals, so any influence of HLA type on TCRB rearrangement remained unresolved. A moderate but significant shortening of TCRB CDR3 length was observed in type 1 diabetes patients in all four CD4+ subsets. Naive, central memory and regulatory TCRB repertoires appeared to be more alike among patients than among healthy donors. Because cDNA rather than genomic DNA was sequenced, highly expressing activated cells could have been over-represented, although no difference in activation and CD3 levels was found between groups. Patients with type 1 diabetes made fewer insertions and deleted more nucleotides at VDJ recombination sites, implying thymic rearrangement abnormalities. Shorter templates might have been favored by PCR, but patient and control samples were amplified and corrected together, so both groups would have been affected equally by any skew.

The sequencing input was central memory CD4+ T cells from blood. The TCR sequence derives from a man aged 25-40 years with type 1 diabetes. This chain is built from TRBV29-1 and TRBJ2-5; the D gene identity is not certain. The sequenced DNA is TGCAGCGTTCCCTTTTCTTCCTCGGCCCAGTACTTC. This codes for CSVPFSSSAQYF.